These 17 T cell receptor beta chains came from one sample sequenced in a study of T cells in Graves' hyperthyroidism and ophthalmopathy (dated by TCRdb to between 2019 and 2020). Library generation was performed with multiplex PCR. TCRdb names Illumina HiSeq 2000 as the instrument used. The TCR beta CDR3 regions were amplified from the RNA transcripts. For the first round of RT-PCR on the TCR CDR3, the HTBI primer set was used together with the Qiagen OneStep RT-PCR kit. The public reads were run again by TCRdb, first through fastp at Q25 and then through MiXCR, and only productive beta chains were kept. CDR3 protein sequences are deduplicated, and each keeps its most common genes and DNA. Here the sample has hundreds of thousands of distinct CDR3 sequences; roughly a third occur a single time. About a third of the sample is held by the ten biggest clonotypes. The sequencing sample was made of blood. The receptors stem from a woman aged 35 to 49 with Graves' hyperthyroidism.

This clonotype was observed a handful of times. V is TRBV7-8 and J is TRBJ2-5, with 7 bases aligning to TRBD1. Trimming removed 5 bases from V and 0 bases from J; junction bases left unmatched: 3. The CDR3 consists of 14 residues. Germline V lookup: CDR1 SGHVS, CDR2 FQNEAQ. CDR3 sequence: CASSPGQHQETQYF. The CDR3 DNA sequence: TGTGCCAGCAGCCCGGGACAGCACCAAGAGACCCAGTACTTC.

Of note for this clonotype: Being one base from a much bigger clone, this may be a read error. This chain connects TRBV10-3 to TRBJ1-1; D not resolved. CDR3 length: 16 amino acids. CDR1 is ENHRY, CDR2 SYGVKD, per germline. For the CDR3, the DNA is TGTGCCAGCAGTTACCCGACGGGCGGCCTGCCTTCGGAAGCTTTCTTT. Translating gives CASSYPTGGLPSEAFF.

The chain links TRBV7-8 to TRBJ2-5, with 13 bases fitting TRBD2. The germline gives CDR1 SGHVS, CDR2 FQNEAQ. The CDR3 is 16 amino acids. J lost 4 bases, V lost 6 bases, and 8 bases had no gene match. This CDR3 is CASRPGGLAGAETQYF. The CDR3 coding sequence is TGTGCCAGCAGACCCGGCGGACTAGCGGGAGCAGAGACCCAGTACTTC.

Regarding this clonotype: A much more abundant neighbour one base away suggests this may be a read error. The chain carries TRBV20-1 and TRBJ2-7; D is unclear. CDR1 and CDR2 from the germline V gene are DFQATT and SNEGSKA (reference sequence). V was shortened by 3 bases and J by 4 bases, with 7 bases between the two germline ends. The CDR3 is 11 amino acids. The chain's CDR3 is CSARAEYEQYF. CDR3 bases: TGCAGTGCTAGGGCTGAGTACGAGCAGTACTTC.

The chain carries TRBV29-1 and TRBJ2-7; D is unclear. CDR1 is SQVTM and CDR2 is ANQGSEA in the germline V gene. The CDR3 has 14 residues. Trimming took off 2 bases at V and 3 bases at J, with 14 bases between the two ends. Here the CDR3 reads CSVEYGSEDYEQYF. Written as DNA, the CDR3 is TGCAGCGTTGAATACGGGTCAGAGGACTACGAGCAGTACTTC.

This clonotype was counted ten times or more. This rearrangement joins TRBV7-9 to TRBJ1-1, with no clear D. The V gene lost 5 bases and the J gene lost 1 base, with 17 bases spanning the gap. There are 16 residues in the CDR3. Germline lookup yields CDR1 SEHNR and CDR2 FQNEAQ (reference sequence). This chain's CDR3 is CASSPRGGSENTEAFF. The DNA of the CDR3 is TGTGCCAGCAGCCCCCGAGGTGGATCCGAGAACACTGAAGCTTTCTTT.

This clonotype was recorded at least ten times. The chain employs TRBV29-1 and TRBJ1-1, with D hard to call. CDR1 SQVTM and CDR2 ANQGSEA come from the germline V gene. V lost 5 bases and J 7 bases, leaving 14 bases between the germline ends. This CDR3 has 12 amino acids. The CDR3 is CSVNSWSNEAFF. The CDR3 bases are TGCAGCGTTAATAGCTGGTCAAATGAAGCTTTCTTT.

V usage is TRBV19 and J usage is TRBJ1-5; D remains unclear. V was clipped by 1 base and J by 3 bases, with 10 bases between them. Germline V gives CDR1 LNHDA, CDR2 SQIVND (reference sequence). The CDR3 sequence is 15 residues long. CDR3 in DNA: TGTGCCAGTAGTATAGGAGCGTGGTTCAATCAGCCCCAGCATTTT. This translates into CASSIGAWFNQPQHF.

This clonotype occurred a few times. The chain links TRBV20-1 to TRBJ2-7; 8 nucleotides match TRBD2. The CDR3 has 15 residues. V trimming: 0 bases; J trimming: 6 bases; junction bases outside the gene matches: 10. Germline V CDR1 and CDR2: DFQATT, SNEGSKA (reference sequence). The CDR3 DNA reads TGCAGTGCTAGAGATCCGGGGGGGCTGGAGGCCGAGCAGTACTTC. It is translated as CSARDPGGLEAEQYF.

CDR3 loop: CAISERGENYGYTF. The CDR3, as DNA: TGTGCCATCAGTGAGAGAGGGGAAAACTATGGCTACACCTTC. The chain recombines TRBV10-3 with TRBJ1-2, with D perhaps TRBD1 (5 bases). The CDR3 spans 14 residues. Germline-derived CDR1 and CDR2 are ENHRY and SYGVKD. Deletions cut 2 bases from V and 2 bases from J, with 9 bases between.

The rearrangement uses TRBV7-2 and TRBJ2-3, with a weak D call TRBD2 (5 bases). Trimming removed 2 bases from V and 10 bases from J, with 10 bases in between. The length of the CDR3 is 12 residues. From germline, CDR1 is SGHTA and CDR2 FQGNSA. The chain's CDR3 is CASSLNEGPQYF. CDR3 sequence (DNA): TGTGCCAGCAGCTTAAACGAGGGCCCGCAGTATTTT. Drawing the rest from reference TRBV7-2 and TRBJ2-3, the complete variable domain is GAGVSQSPSNKVTEKGKDVELRCDPISGHTALYWYRQSLGQGLEFLIYFQGNSAPDKSGLPSDRFSAERTGGSVSTLTIQRTQQEDSAVYLCASSLNEGPQYFGPGTRLTVL.

V usage is TRBV2 and J usage is TRBJ2-2, with 11 bases lining up with TRBD1. The CDR3 sequence is 15 residues long. CDR1 is SNHLY and CDR2 is FYNNEI in the germline V gene. The V segment lost 7 bases and the J segment 6 bases; nucleotides outside the gene matches: 7. In DNA form, the CDR3 reads TGTGCCAGCATCACCGGGACAGGGGGTCCCGGGGAGCTGTTTTTT. Its translation: CASITGTGGPGELFF.

J is TRBJ1-1 and V is TRBV5-1; D is perhaps TRBD1 (6 bases). Trimming took 4 bases from V and 4 from J, leaving 17 bases between them. This CDR3 contains 15 residues. Germline V gives CDR1 SGHRS, CDR2 YFSETQ. The CDR3 protein is CASSPTTGRGTEAFF. CDR3 in DNA: TGCGCCAGCAGCCCCACAACAGGGCGAGGCACTGAAGCTTTCTTT.

In its sample, this clonotype was seen many times. This chain uses TRBV11-3 with TRBJ1-2; D not resolved. Germline lookup yields CDR1 SGHNT and CDR2 YENEEA. The CDR3 contains 14 residues. V was pared by 1 base and J by 1 base, with 7 bases between. CDR3 in DNA: TGTGCCAGCAGCTTAGCTGGGTTTAACTATGGCTACACCTTC. Residues: CASSLAGFNYGYTF.

V gene TRBV9 combines with J gene TRBJ2-2; D might be TRBD1 (5 bases). V lost 6 bases to trimming and J lost 6 bases, with 18 bases between them. Germline V gene data show CDR1 as SGDLS and CDR2 as YYNGEE. The CDR3 runs to 15 residues. CDR3 nucleotides: TGTGCCAGCACCGTCGTGGGGCATGGGGCCGGGGAGCTGTTTTTT. Residues: CASTVVGHGAGELFF.

This chain joins TRBV19 and TRBJ2-2; 7 bases align to TRBD2. V trimming: 3 bases; J trimming: 6 bases; junction bases outside the gene matches: 10. The CDR3 is 16 amino acids. CDR1 is LNHDA, CDR2 SQIVND, per germline (reference sequence). For the CDR3, the DNA is TGTGCCAGTAGTATTACGGGGGAGGGCTTAGCCGGGGAGCTGTTTTTT. Translating gives CASSITGEGLAGELFF.

This clonotype occurred many times. The V gene is TRBV2, the J gene TRBJ1-4; weak D call: TRBD1 (6 bases). V lost 4 bases and J lost 5, with 11 bases in between. The length of the CDR3 is 14 residues. CDR1 is SNHLY, CDR2 FYNNEI, per germline. CDR3 amino acids: CASSVDRSNEKLFF. The CDR3 DNA reads TGTGCCAGCAGTGTAGACAGGAGCAATGAAAAACTGTTTTTT.